The next 28 T cell receptor beta chains were all read from a single sample in a study of cytomegalovirus exposure and HLA in healthy donors. Primers: 60 Vbeta forward and 13 Jbeta reverse. Produced via immunoSEQ multiplex PCR; TCRdb's table is partial and in-frame only. Of roughly 110,000 clones listed, about 70% are singletons. Sequenced: PBMCs. The origin of the receptors is a boy aged 10-17 years in good health and CMV-seronegative.

This clone was found once. This sequence joins TRBV7-3 and TRBJ2-7; D is unresolved. Germline CDR1 SGHTA, CDR2 FQGTGA. Trimming removed 0 bases at V and 0 bases at J, with 9 bases between. CDR3 length: 15 amino acids. The CDR3 DNA sequence: TGTGCCAGCAGCTTAACACCAGGCGCCTCCTACGAGCAGTACTTC. Translation: CASSLTPGASYEQYF.

The chain couples TRBV28 to TRBJ1-6; D is ambiguous. The ends were cut back, 4 bases at V and 0 bases at J, with 10 bases in the middle. Germline CDR1 MDHEN, CDR2 SYDVKM. There are 16 residues in the CDR3. The CDR3 sequence is CASSSPISSYNSPLHF. The CDR3 nucleotides are TGTGCCAGCAGTTCGCCGATTAGCTCCTATAATTCACCCCTCCACTTT.

The chain combines TRBV7-3 with TRBJ1-1; TRBD1 might be the D (5 bases). CDR1 and CDR2 from the germline V gene are SGHTA and FQGTGA. Trimming took 4 bases from V and 4 from J, leaving 19 bases between them. The CDR3 runs 16 residues. CDR3 sequence: CASSSYVFQGSTEAFF. The CDR3, as DNA: TGTGCCAGCAGCTCCTATGTATTCCAGGGATCCACTGAAGCTTTCTTT.

The chain uses TRBV5-6 and TRBJ1-6; D may be TRBD1 (6 bases). CDR3 size: 13 residues. Trimming took 4 bases from V and 7 from J, leaving 9 bases between them. CDR1 and CDR2 from the germline V gene are SGHDT and YYEEEE. Here the CDR3 DNA reads TGTGCCAGCAGCGGACAGACCAATTCACCCCTCCACTTT. It is translated as CASSGQTNSPLHF.

The chain combines TRBV28 with TRBJ1-5; a possible D gene is TRBD1 (6 bases). Germline lookup yields CDR1 MDHEN and CDR2 SYDVKM. The CDR3 is 15 residues long. The V end lost 7 bases, the J end lost 5 bases, and 18 bases lay between the germline ends. CDR3 DNA: TGTGCCAGCATTGGTGGGGGCGACAATGATCAGCCCCAGCATTTT. Translated, it gives CASIGGGDNDQPQHF.

The chain links TRBV6-6 to TRBJ1-1; a weak D match, TRBD1 (5 bases). This CDR3 comprises 15 residues. The germline CDR1 and CDR2 sequences are MNHNY and SVGAGI (reference sequence). V lost 0 bases and J lost 4, with 12 bases in between. DNA of the CDR3: TGTGCCAGCAGTTACTCGTTACCGGGGGGCACTGAAGCTTTCTTT. Translated: CASSYSLPGGTEAFF.

The V gene is TRBV5-1, the J gene TRBJ2-7, with 7 positions matching TRBD1. Germline V gene lookup returns CDR1 SGHRS and CDR2 YFSETQ. The V and J ends lost 4 bases and 0 bases, in that order; junction bases with no gene match: 7. The length of the CDR3 is 15 residues. CDR3 loop: CASSPPTGNSYEQYF. The CDR3 coding sequence is TGCGCCAGCAGCCCCCCGACAGGGAACTCCTACGAGCAGTACTTC. The whole variable domain, filled in from reference TRBV5-1 and TRBJ2-7, reads KAGVTQTPRYLIKTRGQQVTLSCSPISGHRSVSWYQQTPGQGLQFLFEYFSETQRNKGNFPGRFSGRQFSNSRSEMNVSTLELGDSALYLCASSPPTGNSYEQYFGPGTRLTVT.

This clone was picked up a small number of times. V usage is TRBV10-2 and J usage is TRBJ2-3; TRBD2 matches at 8 bases. CDR1 and CDR2 (germline): WSHSY, SAAADI. This CDR3 has 18 amino acids. The V and J ends lost 2 bases and 4 bases, in that order; junction bases with no gene match: 14. CDR3 DNA sequence: TGCGCCAGCAGTGAGACTGGAAATTGGCGGGAGGTCCCAGATACGCAGTATTTT. Its protein product is CASSETGNWREVPDTQYF.

CDR3 sequence (DNA): TGCGCCAGCAGCAGGGACAGGGGAATCGGTGAGCAGTTCTTC. It is translated as CASSRDRGIGEQFF. The rearrangement links TRBV5-1 to TRBJ2-1, with 10 bases aligning to TRBD1. The J segment lost 9 bases and the V segment lost 4 bases, leaving 7 bases of the junction unmatched. CDR3 length equals 14 residues. Germline V lookup: CDR1 SGHRS, CDR2 YFSETQ.

This sequence joins TRBV19 and TRBJ1-2, with TRBD1 matching over 7 bases. The CDR3 has 16 amino acids. Germline V gives CDR1 LNHDA, CDR2 SQIVND (reference sequence). V dropped 6 bases and J dropped 5; count of bases not matched to a gene: 15. CDR3 sequence: CASRALPGQKLYGYTF. The DNA of the CDR3 is TGTGCCAGTAGGGCCCTCCCGGGACAGAAGTTATATGGCTACACCTTC.

This clone was seen once. The chain is built from TRBV21-1 and TRBJ2-7; the DNA was not used to check the table's D call, TRBD1. TRBV21-1 represents a pseudogene. The CDR3 extends over 12 amino acids. The CDR3 region is CARSGHPHEQYF. The DNA for the CDR3 is TGTGCCAGATCGGGACATCCCCACGAGCAGTACTTC.

This sequence joins TRBV5-4 and TRBJ2-7; D is unclear. CDR3 length: 14 residues. Trimming took 2 bases from V and 2 from J, leaving 11 bases between them. The germline gives CDR1 SGHNT, CDR2 YYREEE (reference sequence). CDR3 sequence reads: CASSFTTTPYEQYF. The CDR3, as DNA: TGTGCCAGCAGCTTCACTACTACCCCCTACGAGCAGTACTTC. Combining the CDR3 with reference TRBV5-4 and TRBJ2-7 gives the whole variable domain ETGVTQSPTHLIKTRGQQVTLRCSSQSGHNTVSWYQQALGQGPQFIFQYYREEENGRGNFPPRFSGLQFPNYSSELNVNALELDDSALYLCASSFTTTPYEQYFGPGTRLTVT.

The V gene is TRBV5-1, the J gene TRBJ1-1; 7 bases are shared with TRBD1. This CDR3 region has 13 residues. V shed 4 bases and J 11 bases; nucleotides not matched to a gene: 11. Germline V gene sequence: CDR1 SGHRS, CDR2 YFSETQ. Here the CDR3 DNA reads TGCGCCAGCAGCATCGGACAGGTCGGTGAGGCTTTCTTT. The encoded protein is CASSIGQVGEAFF.

This chain links TRBV5-1 with TRBJ2-6; D ambiguous. This CDR3 comprises 14 residues. CDR1 is SGHRS and CDR2 is YFSETQ in the germline V gene. V lost 5 bases and J 0 bases, leaving 6 bases between the germline ends. The CDR3 sequence: CASRWASGANVLTF. CDR3 DNA sequence: TGCGCCAGCAGGTGGGCCTCTGGGGCCAACGTCCTGACTTTC.

This sequence joins TRBV18 and TRBJ1-5; D is unresolved. This CDR3 has 13 amino acids. The V gene's germline CDR1 is KGHSH and CDR2 LQKENI. Trimming took off 4 bases at V and 2 bases at J, with 6 bases between the two ends. This CDR3 is CASSLDGNQPQHF. The DNA for the CDR3 is TGTGCCAGCTCACTAGATGGCAATCAGCCCCAGCATTTT.

This clone was observed a handful of times. The V gene is TRBV5-1, the J gene TRBJ2-5; TRBD1 agrees at 8 bases. The V gene's germline CDR1 is SGHRS and CDR2 YFSETQ. This CDR3 spans 17 amino acids. Trimming at V came to 4 bases and at J to 3 bases, leaving 14 bases not matched to a gene. CDR3 sequence reads: CASSEPWSAGGKETQYF. In DNA, the CDR3 is TGCGCCAGCAGCGAACCTTGGTCGGCAGGGGGCAAAGAGACCCAGTACTTC. Drawing the rest from reference TRBV5-1 and TRBJ2-5, the complete variable domain is KAGVTQTPRYLIKTRGQQVTLSCSPISGHRSVSWYQQTPGQGLQFLFEYFSETQRNKGNFPGRFSGRQFSNSRSEMNVSTLELGDSALYLCASSEPWSAGGKETQYFGPGTRLLVL.

This chain connects TRBV4-1 to TRBJ1-5, with TRBD1 as a possible D gene (6 bases). With 3 bases removed from V and 0 bases from J, the gap between germline ends came to 15 bases. CDR1 is MGHRA and CDR2 is YSYEKL in the germline V gene. The CDR3 contains 17 residues. CDR3: CASSHYPRGDSNQPQHF. DNA of the CDR3: TGCGCCAGCAGCCATTACCCCAGGGGCGATAGCAATCAGCCCCAGCATTTT.

The chain links TRBV7-8 to TRBJ1-5; 8 nucleotides line up with TRBD1. The CDR3 covers 16 residues. Trimming removed 1 base from V and 7 bases from J; junction bases left unmatched: 9. CDR1 and CDR2 from the germline V gene are SGHVS and FQNEAQ. The CDR3 spells CASSLVGTGGSQPQHF. The CDR3 DNA reads as TGTGCCAGCAGCTTAGTAGGTACAGGGGGATCCCAGCCCCAGCATTTT.

The V and J genes are TRBV7-2 and TRBJ2-5, with TRBD2 identical over 7 bases. V dropped 1 base and J dropped 6; count of bases not matched to a gene: 14. This CDR3 contains 17 residues. CDR1 and CDR2 (germline): SGHTA, FQGNSA. This CDR3 reads CASSLVAGLLWAKTQYF. The DNA for the CDR3 is TGTGCCAGCAGCTTAGTAGCGGGCCTATTATGGGCAAAGACCCAGTACTTC.

This chain joins TRBV11-2 and TRBJ1-6; 7 bases align to TRBD1. CDR1 is SGHAT and CDR2 is FQNNGV in the germline V gene. With V trimmed by 5 bases and J by 13 bases, 14 bases remained unmatched. The CDR3 is 15 amino acids. The CDR3 spells CASSAQGGASGPLHF. In DNA form, the CDR3 reads TGTGCCAGCAGCGCCCAGGGGGGCGCTTCTGGCCCCCTCCACTTT. The variable domain in full, completed from reference TRBV11-2 and TRBJ1-6, reads EAGVAQSPRYKIIEKRQSVAFWCNPISGHATLYWYQQILGQGPKLLIQFQNNGVVDDSQLPKDRFSAERLKGVDSTLKIQPAKLEDSAVYLCASSAQGGASGPLHFGNGTRLTVT.

The V and J genes are TRBV6-1 and TRBJ1-1; tentative D call: TRBD1 (6 bases). Germline-derived CDR1 and CDR2 are MNHNS and SASEGT. This CDR3 is built from 13 residues. V lost 2 bases and J lost 6, with 10 bases in between. The CDR3 DNA reads TGTGCCAGCAGTGAAATGGGGGGGCCTGAAGCTTTCTTT. Translating it yields CASSEMGGPEAFF.

The chain has TRBV6-5 and TRBJ2-7; D is possibly TRBD1 (6 bases). Trimming removed 0 bases from V and 2 bases from J, with 11 bases in between. The germline V gene encodes CDR1 MNHEY and CDR2 SVGAGI. The length of the CDR3 is 15 residues. This CDR3 is CASSYSGQRTYEQYF. The CDR3 nucleotides are TGTGCCAGCAGTTACTCCGGACAGCGAACCTACGAGCAGTACTTC.

The chain uses TRBV6-6 and TRBJ1-3; D remains unclear. The CDR3 consists of 15 residues. Germline CDR1 is MNHNY and CDR2 is SVGAGI (reference sequence). V was cut by 3 bases and J by 4 bases, with 13 bases left in between. The DNA of the CDR3 is TGTGCCAGCAGTTATTCCCGTCTACCAGGAAACACCATATATTTT. Protein: CASSYSRLPGNTIYF.

This clone was counted once. The chain couples TRBV5-1 to TRBJ2-6; 10 nucleotides align to TRBD1. Per germline, CDR1 SGHRS and CDR2 YFSETQ. J gave up 1 base and V 0 bases, and 4 bases lay outside the gene matches. The CDR3 has 18 amino acids. The CDR3 sequence is CASSLGTGGGSGANVLTF. CDR3 coding DNA: TGCGCCAGCAGCTTGGGGACAGGGGGGGGATCTGGGGCCAACGTCCTGACTTTC.

In this sample, this clone turned up a few times. The chain couples TRBV29-1 to TRBJ1-4; 8 bases agree with TRBD1. J was trimmed by 8 bases and V by 6 bases; bases with no gene match: 8. Per germline, CDR1 SQVTM and CDR2 ANQGSEA. The CDR3 runs to 13 residues. The CDR3: CSVAQGGEEKLFF. The CDR3 bases are TGCAGCGTGGCACAGGGGGGAGAAGAAAAACTGTTTTTT.

The chain is built from TRBV25-1 and TRBJ2-7; D remains ambiguous. The CDR3 contains 15 residues. Germline CDR1 is MGHDK and CDR2 is SYGVNS. V was clipped by 3 bases and J by 0 bases, with 12 bases between them. The CDR3 loop is CASSDMTESSYEQYF. The CDR3 DNA is TGTGCCAGCAGTGATATGACGGAGAGCTCCTACGAGCAGTACTTC.

Regarding this clone: The CDR3 does not close with the conserved phenylalanine or tryptophan, likely indicating a read error. V usage is TRBV5-1 and J usage is TRBJ1-5; TRBD1 agrees at 7 bases. The CDR3 runs to 15 residues. Germline lookup yields CDR1 SGHRS and CDR2 YFSETQ. The V and J ends lost 1 base and 3 bases, in that order; junction bases with no gene match: 4. Here the CDR3 reads CASSLQGQSNQPQHV. CDR3 nucleotides: TGCGCCAGCAGCTTGCAGGGACAGTCCAATCAGCCCCAGCATGTT.

CDR3 sequence: CASTFGGRNTGELFF. DNA of the CDR3: TGTGCCAGCACCTTTGGGGGGAGGAACACCGGGGAGCTGTTTTTT. The gene calls are TRBV7-2 and TRBJ2-2; perhaps TRBD2 as D (6 bases). The length of the CDR3 is 15 residues. Germline V gene sequence: CDR1 SGHTA, CDR2 FQGNSA. The ends were cut back, 7 bases at V and 1 base at J, with 13 bases in the middle.